A single sample gave rise to the 3 T cell receptor beta chains below, sequenced in a study of T cell responses to AZD1222 COVID-19 vaccine. Using immunoSEQ multiplex PCR, the repertoire was profiled, and TCRdb retains in-frame clones only, with some absent. The sample yields 150,000 to 200,000 clones, around 90% seen once. This specimen consisted of peripheral blood, obtained 28 days after the second AZD1222 dose. The receptor source for this set is an adult who received the AZD1222 COVID-19 vaccine.

The CDR3 reads CASSLRVQDNSPLHF. The CDR3 DNA reads TGTGCCAGCAGCTTGCGGGTGCAGGATAATTCACCCCTCCACTTT. The chain recombines TRBV5-5 with TRBJ1-6, with D unclear. The length of the CDR3 is 15 residues. With 1 base removed from V and 5 bases from J, the gap between germline ends came to 10 bases. Germline assignment: CDR1 SGHKS and CDR2 YYEKEE (reference sequence).

The V and J genes are TRBV5-8 and TRBJ1-6, with D maybe TRBD1 (5 bases). Deletions cut 5 bases from V and 9 bases from J, with 21 bases between. CDR3 length: 16 amino acids. Looked up from germline, CDR1 is SGHTS and CDR2 is YDEGEE. CDR3 DNA: TGTGCCAGCAGTCGCCGGACCGGGGGGTGGGGTTCACCCCTCCACTTT. Encoded protein: CASSRRTGGWGSPLHF.

The V and J genes are TRBV6-5 and TRBJ1-4; the match to TRBD1 covers 8 bases. The CDR3 consists of 15 residues. Unmatched junction bases numbered 5, after V lost 0 bases and J lost 8 bases. Germline CDR1 is MNHEY and CDR2 is SVGAGI. This CDR3 reads CASSYSQGADEKLFF. The CDR3 nucleotides are TGTGCCAGCAGTTACTCCCAGGGGGCGGACGAAAAACTGTTTTTT.